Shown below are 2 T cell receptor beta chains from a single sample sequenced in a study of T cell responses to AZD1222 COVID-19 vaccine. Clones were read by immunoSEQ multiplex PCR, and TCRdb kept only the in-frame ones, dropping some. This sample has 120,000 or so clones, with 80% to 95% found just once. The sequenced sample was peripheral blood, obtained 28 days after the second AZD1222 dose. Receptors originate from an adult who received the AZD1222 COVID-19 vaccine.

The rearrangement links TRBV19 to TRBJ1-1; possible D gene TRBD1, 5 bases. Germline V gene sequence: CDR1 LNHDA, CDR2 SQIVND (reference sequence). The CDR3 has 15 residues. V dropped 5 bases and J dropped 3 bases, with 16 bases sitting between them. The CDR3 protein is CASSPNPRGYTEAFF. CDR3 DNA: TGTGCCAGTAGTCCCAACCCTCGGGGGTACACTGAAGCTTTCTTT.

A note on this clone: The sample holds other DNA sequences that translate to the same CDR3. For the CDR3, the DNA is TGCGCCAGCAGCCCCGGTACAGATACGCAGTATTTT. As protein: CASSPGTDTQYF. The chain uses TRBV5-1 and TRBJ2-3; D unresolved. Looked up from germline, CDR1 is SGHRS and CDR2 is YFSETQ. V lost 4 bases and J 3 bases, leaving 6 bases between the germline ends. The CDR3 runs 12 residues.